A single sample is the source of the 10 T cell receptor beta chains below, sequenced in a study of glioma-infiltrating T cells. The iRepertoire nested amplicon-rescue multiplex PCR amplified TCR alpha and beta CDR3s from RNA. TCRdb reprocessed the multiplex PCR reads via MiXCR and lists one record per CDR3 protein. This table holds approximately 140,000 distinct CDR3 sequences, about 25% found once. Sequencing was performed on glioma tissue, nonneoplastic brain tissue, or PBMCs (not recorded which). Receptors were obtained from a human donor with low-grade glioma or glioblastoma, undergoing nonglioma brain surgery, or in good health (not recorded which).

This clonotype was counted many times. The chain carries TRBV27 and TRBJ1-2; unclear D gene. The germline gives CDR1 MNHEY, CDR2 SMNVEV (reference sequence). This CDR3 is built from 13 residues. The V and J ends lost 5 bases and 1 base respectively, with 8 bases between them. As DNA, the CDR3 is TGTGCCAGCAGTGCCCAAGATAACTATGGCTACACCTTC. It codes for CASSAQDNYGYTF.

Concerning this clonotype itself: This may be a read error: a much more frequent sequence differs by one nucleotide. The rearrangement uses TRBV6-2 or TRBV6-3 and TRBJ1-2, with a tentative D call TRBD1 (5 bases). Germline-derived CDR1 and CDR2 are MNHEY and SVGEGT. There are 13 residues in the CDR3. Trimming took 2 bases from V and 10 from J, leaving 14 bases between them. The CDR3 bases are TGTGCCAGCAGTTACGTCGGGGACGATGACTACACCTTC. Translation: CASSYVGDDDYTF.

This clonotype was recorded at least ten times. The rearrangement links TRBV15 to TRBJ2-7; 7 positions agree with TRBD1. V was clipped by 0 bases and J by 3 bases; unmatched bases: 5. The germline V gene has CDR1 LNHNV and CDR2 YYDKDF (reference sequence). The CDR3 sequence is 15 residues long. For the CDR3, the DNA is TGTGCCACCAGCAGAGATACGGACAGGAGCTACGAGCAGTACGTC. This encodes CATSRDTDRSYEQYV.

This clonotype was picked up a small number of times. The rearrangement uses TRBV7-8 and TRBJ2-5, with TRBD2 matching over 7 bases. The V and J ends lost 1 base and 3 bases, in that order; junction bases with no gene match: 5. The CDR3 sequence is 15 residues long. The germline V gene encodes CDR1 SGHVS and CDR2 FQNEAQ. The DNA for the CDR3 is TGTGCCAGCAGCTTAGTAGCGGGCTTGGAAGAGACCCAGTACTTC. Its translation: CASSLVAGLEETQYF.

For the CDR3, the DNA is TGTGCCAGCAGTCTCCTCTCCGGGACAGCCAGCTCGTATGGCTACACCTTC. Translating it yields CASSLLSGTASSYGYTF. The chain links TRBV6-1 to TRBJ1-2, with 7 bases matching TRBD1. Germline V CDR1 and CDR2: MNHNS, SASEGT. V lost 5 bases, J lost 5 bases, and 17 bases stayed unmatched. The CDR3 is made up of 17 amino acids.

V is TRBV19 and J is TRBJ2-1, with D hard to call. V lost 4 bases to trimming and J lost 4 bases, with 8 bases between them. The length of the CDR3 is 13 residues. Germline values: CDR1 LNHDA, CDR2 SQIVND (reference sequence). The CDR3 nucleotides read TGTGCCAGTAGTACCGGACCTTACAATGAGCAGTTCTTC. It yields the protein CASSTGPYNEQFF. Drawing the rest from reference TRBV19 and TRBJ2-1, the complete variable domain is DGGITQSPKYLFRKEGQNVTLSCEQNLNHDAMYWYRQDPGQGLRLIYYSQIVNDFQKGDIAEGYSVSREKKESFPLTVTSAQKNPTAFYLCASSTGPYNEQFFGPGTRLTVL.

V gene TRBV7-6 combines with J gene TRBJ2-1; D remains unclear. In germline, CDR1 is SGHVS, CDR2 FNYEAQ. The CDR3 extends over 12 amino acids. With 3 bases removed from V and 10 bases from J, the gap between germline ends came to 10 bases. The CDR3 DNA is TGTGCCAGCAGCTTCCGTCCCCAGGAGCAGTTCTTC. Its protein product is CASSFRPQEQFF.

V is TRBV20-1 and J is TRBJ2-3; the D is unclear. The CDR3 is 14 amino acids. Between the trimmed V and J ends, which lost 1 base and 2 bases, there was a span of 10 bases. Looked up from germline, CDR1 is DFQATT and CDR2 is SNEGSKA (reference sequence). The CDR3 DNA is TGCAGTGCTAGAGCGGCCGCTGTCACAGATACGCAGTATTTT. This translates into CSARAAAVTDTQYF.

This clonotype has a count of ten or more. The genes are TRBV27 and TRBJ2-1; the D gene could be TRBD1 or TRBD2 (5 bases each). The CDR3 runs 14 residues. Germline V gives CDR1 MNHEY, CDR2 SMNVEV (reference sequence). V was trimmed by 3 bases and J by 4 bases, leaving 10 bases between them. CDR3 sequence: CASSFRGPYNEQFF. CDR3 DNA: TGTGCCAGCAGTTTCCGGGGACCATACAATGAGCAGTTCTTC.

There are a few counts of this clonotype. The rearrangement links TRBV24-1 to TRBJ2-5; 14 positions agree with TRBD2. The V and J ends lost 3 bases and 1 base, in that order; junction bases with no gene match: 9. The length of the CDR3 is 19 residues. Germline V gene lookup returns CDR1 KGHDR and CDR2 SFDVKD. The CDR3 loop is CATSDPGRTSGGSQETQYF. The DNA for the CDR3 is TGTGCCACCAGTGATCCCGGACGGACTAGCGGGGGGTCCCAAGAGACCCAGTACTTC.